This T cell receptor beta chain was obtained from a study of T cells after yellow fever vaccination. Findings of the study overall: The booster saw the reappearance of most primary-vaccination clones (approximately 97% CD4, 80% to 90% CD8).

The CDR3 has 15 amino acids. The germline CDR1 and CDR2 sequences are SGHNT and YYREEE (reference sequence). The V end lost 5 bases, the J end lost 3 bases, and 12 bases lay between the germline ends. Researchers made TCR cDNA using 5'RACE template switching, and this step added a universal primer site and UMIs. TCRdb called the 5' RACE reads again in MiXCR, with one record for every CDR3 protein. This table holds hundreds of thousands of distinct CDR3 sequences, 15% to 20% found once. This clonotype was picked up a small number of times. The antigen remains unidentified. The J gene is TRBJ2-6, the V gene TRBV5-4, with D perhaps matching TRBD1 (5 bases). The input for sequencing was PBMCs, taken 15 days after the yellow fever booster vaccination. The source is a man aged 30 to 45 who received the YFV17D yellow fever vaccine. The CDR3 here is CASRPTGFGANVLTF. The CDR3 DNA reads TGTGCCAGCAGGCCAACAGGATTTGGGGCCAACGTCCTGACTTTC. Variable domain in full (rest from reference TRBV5-4 and TRBJ2-6): ETGVTQSPTHLIKTRGQQVTLRCSSQSGHNTVSWYQQALGQGPQFIFQYYREEENGRGNFPPRFSGLQFPNYSSELNVNALELDDSALYLCASRPTGFGANVLTFGAGSRLTVL.